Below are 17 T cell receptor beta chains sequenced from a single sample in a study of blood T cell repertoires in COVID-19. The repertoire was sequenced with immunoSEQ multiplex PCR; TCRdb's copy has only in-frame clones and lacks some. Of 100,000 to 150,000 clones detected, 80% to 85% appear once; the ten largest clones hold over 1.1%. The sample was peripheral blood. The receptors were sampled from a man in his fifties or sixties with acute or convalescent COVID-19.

CDR3 region: CASSLRQGRHIQYF. The CDR3 DNA reads as TGTGCCAGCAGTTTAAGGCAGGGAAGGCACATTCAGTACTTC. The chain recombines TRBV28 with TRBJ2-4, with D possibly TRBD1 on 5 matching bases. The CDR3 loop spans 14 amino acids. The germline V gene encodes CDR1 MDHEN and CDR2 SYDVKM. V was trimmed by 2 bases and J by 8 bases, leaving 13 bases between them.

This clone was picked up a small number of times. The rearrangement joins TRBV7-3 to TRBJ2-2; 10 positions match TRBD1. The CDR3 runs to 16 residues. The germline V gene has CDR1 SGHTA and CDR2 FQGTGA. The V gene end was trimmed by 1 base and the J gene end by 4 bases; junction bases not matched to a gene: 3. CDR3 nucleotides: TGTGCCAGCAGCTTAAACCGGGACAGGGGCACCGGGGAGCTGTTTTTT. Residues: CASSLNRDRGTGELFF.

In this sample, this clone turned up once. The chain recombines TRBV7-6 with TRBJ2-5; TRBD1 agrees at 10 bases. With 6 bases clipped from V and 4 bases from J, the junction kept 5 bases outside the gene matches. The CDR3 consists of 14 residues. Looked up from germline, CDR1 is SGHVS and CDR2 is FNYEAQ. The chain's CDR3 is CASRPGTGAETQYF. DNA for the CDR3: TGTGCCAGCAGACCCGGGACAGGGGCAGAGACCCAGTACTTC.

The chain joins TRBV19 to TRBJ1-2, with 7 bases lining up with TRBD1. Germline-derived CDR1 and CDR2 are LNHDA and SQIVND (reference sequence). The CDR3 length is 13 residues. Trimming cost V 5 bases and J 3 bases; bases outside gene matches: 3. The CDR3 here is CASSPGQDYGYTF. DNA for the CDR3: TGTGCCAGTAGTCCCGGACAGGACTATGGCTACACCTTC. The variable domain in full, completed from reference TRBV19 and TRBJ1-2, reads DGGITQSPKYLFRKEGQNVTLSCEQNLNHDAMYWYRQDPGQGLRLIYYSQIVNDFQKGDIAEGYSVSREKKESFPLTVTSAQKNPTAFYLCASSPGQDYGYTFGSGTRLTVV.

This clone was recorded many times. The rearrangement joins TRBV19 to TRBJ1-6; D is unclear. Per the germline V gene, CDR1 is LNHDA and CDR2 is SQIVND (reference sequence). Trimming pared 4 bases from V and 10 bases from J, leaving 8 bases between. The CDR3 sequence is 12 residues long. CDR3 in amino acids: CASSTRESPLHF. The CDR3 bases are TGTGCCAGTAGTACGAGGGAGTCACCCCTCCACTTT.

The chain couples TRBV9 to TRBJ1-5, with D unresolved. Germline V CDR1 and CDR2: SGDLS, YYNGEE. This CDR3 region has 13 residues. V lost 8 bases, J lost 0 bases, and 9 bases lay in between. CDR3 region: CASQFYSNQPQHF. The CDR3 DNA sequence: TGTGCCAGTCAGTTTTATAGCAATCAGCCCCAGCATTTT.

CDR3 amino acids: CASTSFRGTSGTTNTGELFF. DNA for the CDR3: TGTGCCAGTACCTCTTTCCGGGGGACTAGCGGGACTACGAACACCGGGGAGCTGTTTTTT. This sequence joins TRBV19 and TRBJ2-2; 13 bases fit TRBD2. Germline lookup yields CDR1 LNHDA and CDR2 SQIVND (reference sequence). Unmatched junction bases numbered 14, after V lost 7 bases and J lost 0 bases. This CDR3 is 20 amino acids long. The variable domain in full, completed from reference TRBV19 and TRBJ2-2, reads DGGITQSPKYLFRKEGQNVTLSCEQNLNHDAMYWYRQDPGQGLRLIYYSQIVNDFQKGDIAEGYSVSREKKESFPLTVTSAQKNPTAFYLCASTSFRGTSGTTNTGELFFGEGSRLTVL.

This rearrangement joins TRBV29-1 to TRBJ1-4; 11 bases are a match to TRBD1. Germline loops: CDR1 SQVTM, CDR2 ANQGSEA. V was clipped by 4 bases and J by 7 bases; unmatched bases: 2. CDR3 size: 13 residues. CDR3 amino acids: CSVADRGLEKLFF. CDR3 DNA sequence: TGCAGCGTTGCGGACAGGGGGCTTGAAAAACTGTTTTTT.

The DNA for the CDR3 is TGCGCCAGCAGTATGGAAATAGCGGGTTCGAACACCGGGGAGCTGTTTTTT. It specifies CASSMEIAGSNTGELFF. This chain joins TRBV10-1 and TRBJ2-2, with 7 bases fitting TRBD2. This CDR3 has 17 amino acids. Germline V gene data show CDR1 as WNHNN and CDR2 as SYGVQD (reference sequence). The J segment lost 0 bases and the V segment lost 5 bases, leaving 9 bases of the junction unmatched.

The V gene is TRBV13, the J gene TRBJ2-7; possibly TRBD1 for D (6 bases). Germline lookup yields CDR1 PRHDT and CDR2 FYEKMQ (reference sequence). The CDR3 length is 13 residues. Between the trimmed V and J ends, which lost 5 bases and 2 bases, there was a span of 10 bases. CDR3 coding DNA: TGTGCCAGCAGCGGCCGGGACACCTACGAGCAGTACTTC. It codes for CASSGRDTYEQYF.

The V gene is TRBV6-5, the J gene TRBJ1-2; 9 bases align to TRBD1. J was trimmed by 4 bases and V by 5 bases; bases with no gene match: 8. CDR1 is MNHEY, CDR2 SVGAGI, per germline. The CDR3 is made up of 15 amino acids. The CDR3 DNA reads TGTGCCAGCAGTACGGCATGGGGACAGGGCTATGGCTACACCTTC. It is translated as CASSTAWGQGYGYTF.

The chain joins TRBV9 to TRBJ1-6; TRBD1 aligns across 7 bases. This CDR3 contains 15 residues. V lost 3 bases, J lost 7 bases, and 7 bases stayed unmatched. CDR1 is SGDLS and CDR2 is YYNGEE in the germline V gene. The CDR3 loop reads CASSARDSRNSPLHF. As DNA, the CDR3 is TGTGCCAGCAGCGCGAGGGACAGTCGAAATTCACCCCTCCACTTT.

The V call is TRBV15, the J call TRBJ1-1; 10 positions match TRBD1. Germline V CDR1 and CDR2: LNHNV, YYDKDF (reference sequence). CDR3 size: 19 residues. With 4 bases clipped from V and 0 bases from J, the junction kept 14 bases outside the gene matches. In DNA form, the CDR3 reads TGTGCCACCAGCACCGCAAAGGGGACAGGGGACCTCATGAACACTGAAGCTTTCTTT. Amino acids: CATSTAKGTGDLMNTEAFF.

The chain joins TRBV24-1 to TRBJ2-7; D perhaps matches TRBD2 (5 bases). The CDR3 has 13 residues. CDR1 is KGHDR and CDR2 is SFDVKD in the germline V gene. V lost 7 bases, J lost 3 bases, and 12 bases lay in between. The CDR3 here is CATSASGSYEQYF. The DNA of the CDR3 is TGTGCCACCAGCGCGTCTGGGAGCTACGAGCAGTACTTC.

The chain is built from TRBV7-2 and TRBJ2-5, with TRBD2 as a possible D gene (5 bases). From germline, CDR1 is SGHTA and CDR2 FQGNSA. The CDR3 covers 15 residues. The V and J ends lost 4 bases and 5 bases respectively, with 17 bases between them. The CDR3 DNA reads TGTGCCAGCAGCTGGATACGGGGTGGGCAGGAGACCCAGTACTTC. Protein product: CASSWIRGGQETQYF.

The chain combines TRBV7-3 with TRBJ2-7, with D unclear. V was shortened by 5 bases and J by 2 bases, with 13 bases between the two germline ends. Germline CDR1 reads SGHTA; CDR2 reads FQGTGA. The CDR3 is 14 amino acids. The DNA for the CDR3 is TGTGCCAGCAGCCCGAAAGCTAAAACCTACGAGCAGTACTTC. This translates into CASSPKAKTYEQYF.

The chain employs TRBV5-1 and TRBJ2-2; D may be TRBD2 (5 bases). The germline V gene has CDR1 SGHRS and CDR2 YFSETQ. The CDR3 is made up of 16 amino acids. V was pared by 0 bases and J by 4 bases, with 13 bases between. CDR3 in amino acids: CASSLAGGVGTGELFF. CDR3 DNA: TGCGCCAGCAGCTTGGCCGGAGGAGTCGGCACCGGGGAGCTGTTTTTT.